This T cell receptor (beta chain) was documented in a study of T-cell memory formation after mild COVID-19. Study context: Across donors, TCR clusters were largely donor specific.

Study-wide findings and caveats: Clones contracting day 15 to 85 were balanced CD4/CD8; later expanders leaned CD4+.

Worth noting for this clonotype: Its antigen remains unknown.

This CDR3 is built from 14 residues. Germline CDR1 and CDR2: MNHNS and SASEGT. Trimming left V 1 base short and J 4 bases short, with 10 bases between. TCRdb re-called the 5' RACE reads with MiXCR, one entry per CDR3 protein. The data contain roughly 350,000 distinct CDR3 sequences, about 13% of them singletons. The origin of this receptor is a man between 18 and 35 years old who had mild COVID-19 (a few samples of this study predate the infection). Cell type and time point are not known. Input material: PBMCs or a T cell subset sorted from them (not recorded which). The V call is TRBV6-1, the J call TRBJ1-2; tentative D call: TRBD1 (5 bases). The CDR3 DNA is TGTGCCAGCAGTGAAGGGGGCGTCAGCTATGGCTACACCTTC. It specifies CASSEGGVSYGYTF.